The 25 T cell receptor beta chains listed next were all sequenced from one sample in a study of T cells in Graves' hyperthyroidism and ophthalmopathy (dated by TCRdb to the late 2010s). The library relied on multiplex PCR. TCRdb shows the sequencer as Illumina HiSeq 2000. TCR beta CDR3 regions were amplified from RNA transcripts. For the first round of RT-PCR on the TCR CDR3, the HTBI primer set was used together with the Qiagen OneStep RT-PCR kit. TCRdb ran its own pipeline on the public reads, namely fastp trimming at Q25 and MiXCR clone calling, and kept in-frame beta chains. Rows with a matching CDR3 protein are joined into one entry that keeps the most common DNA and genes. For this sample there are under 700,000 distinct CDR3 sequences; 15% to 20% appear just once. The top ten constitute 15% to 20% of the sample. The sequenced sample consisted of blood. All receptors derive from a woman aged 18-30 years with Graves' hyperthyroidism.

This clonotype appeared many times. The V call is TRBV20-1, the J call TRBJ1-2; weak D call: TRBD1 (5 bases). Germline V lookup: CDR1 DFQATT, CDR2 SNEGSKA (reference sequence). Trimming removed 1 base at V and 4 bases at J, with 10 bases between. The CDR3 is made up of 13 amino acids. The chain's CDR3 is CSARGQTPYGYTF. CDR3 sequence (DNA): TGCAGTGCTAGAGGACAGACGCCCTATGGCTACACCTTC.

This clonotype was picked up a small number of times. The rearrangement links TRBV11-2 to TRBJ2-5; no firm D call. The V end lost 1 base, the J end lost 5 bases, and 8 bases lay between the germline ends. The CDR3 runs 13 residues. Germline V gene sequence: CDR1 SGHAT, CDR2 FQNNGV. CDR3 DNA: TGTGCCAGCAGCTTAGTCCGGAGTGAGACCCAGTACTTC. Amino acid sequence: CASSLVRSETQYF. Full variable domain (remainder filled in from reference TRBV11-2 and TRBJ2-5): EAGVAQSPRYKIIEKRQSVAFWCNPISGHATLYWYQQILGQGPKLLIQFQNNGVVDDSQLPKDRFSAERLKGVDSTLKIQPAKLEDSAVYLCASSLVRSETQYFGPGTRLLVL.

This clonotype showed up just a few times. The rearrangement links TRBV29-1 to TRBJ1-5; possibly TRBD1 for D (6 bases). V was clipped by 4 bases and J by 7 bases, with 14 bases between them. CDR3 length equals 13 residues. Germline V gene data show CDR1 as SQVTM and CDR2 as ANQGSEA. CDR3 amino acids: CSVGQALGQPQHF. The CDR3 DNA reads TGCAGCGTTGGACAGGCTCTTGGCCAGCCCCAGCATTTT.

This chain links TRBV7-9 with TRBJ1-1, with no clear D. V was clipped by 8 bases and J by 4 bases, with 11 bases between them. CDR3 size: 12 residues. Germline loops: CDR1 SEHNR, CDR2 FQNEAQ (reference sequence). CDR3 DNA sequence: TGTGCCAGCTCACCGGGGTCCACTGAAGCTTTCTTT. It specifies CASSPGSTEAFF.

This clonotype showed up many times. The J gene is TRBJ2-7, the V gene TRBV7-2; TRBD1 aligns across 9 bases. Per the germline V gene, CDR1 is SGHTA and CDR2 is FQGNSA. Trimming took 2 bases from V and 3 from J; bases not matched to a gene: 8. The CDR3 spans 16 residues. The CDR3 loop is CASSLREGTGRYEQYF. CDR3 sequence (DNA): TGTGCCAGCAGCTTAAGGGAGGGGACAGGGCGCTACGAGCAGTACTTC.

This clonotype was observed at least ten times. The chain has TRBV7-2 and TRBJ2-3, with D possibly being TRBD2 (5 bases). Trimming took 5 bases from V and 10 from J, leaving 16 bases between them. Germline V gene sequence: CDR1 SGHTA, CDR2 FQGNSA. The CDR3 contains 13 residues. The CDR3 DNA reads TGTGCCAGCAGCCAATCGGGGTCACGGGCGCAGTATTTT. Translation gives CASSQSGSRAQYF.

The genes are TRBV30 and TRBJ2-3; D is possibly TRBD1 or TRBD2 (5 bases each). V gave up 1 base and J gave up 8 bases, with 10 bases separating them. The CDR3 has 12 residues. The germline V gene encodes CDR1 GTSNPN and CDR2 SVGIG (reference sequence). As DNA, the CDR3 is TGTGCCTGGAGTGGGGGCGGAGGTACGCAGTATTTT. Amino acids: CAWSGGGGTQYF.

The J gene is TRBJ1-1, the V gene TRBV4-3; D unclear. CDR1 and CDR2 from the germline V gene are LGHNA and YSLEER. V was shortened by 3 bases and J by 1 base, with 12 bases between the two germline ends. This CDR3 has 15 residues. This chain's CDR3 is CASSQAAGRNTEAFF. CDR3 sequence (DNA): TGCGCCAGCAGCCAGGCTGCGGGCCGGAACACTGAAGCTTTCTTT.

This clonotype was observed at least ten times. The chain combines TRBV27 with TRBJ2-1; D unresolved. V was pared by 7 bases and J by 1 base, with 20 bases between. This CDR3 has 17 residues. Germline V lookup: CDR1 MNHEY, CDR2 SMNVEV (reference sequence). CDR3 in DNA: TGTGCCAGCAAATCCCTTGTGGCGGCCCCATCCTACAATGAGCAGTTCTTC. Translated: CASKSLVAAPSYNEQFF.

There are a few counts of this clonotype. This chain joins TRBV4-1 and TRBJ2-1; 8 bases align to TRBD2. V shed 1 base, J shed 10 bases, and the junction held 6 bases outside the gene matches. Germline V gene data show CDR1 as MGHRA and CDR2 as YSYEKL. This CDR3 comprises 14 residues. CDR3 nucleotides: TGCGCCAGCAGCCAAGCCTGGACTAGCTCGGAGCAGTTCTTC. Translation gives CASSQAWTSSEQFF.

V gene TRBV12-3 or TRBV12-4 combines with J gene TRBJ2-1; TRBD2 might be the D (6 bases). The CDR3 length is 14 residues. V lost 3 bases and J lost 2, with 8 bases in between. The CDR3 region has the DNA TGTGCCAGCAGTTTTGGACTAACCTACAATGAGCAGTTCTTC. Protein sequence: CASSFGLTYNEQFF.

This clonotype was seen at least ten times. The CDR3 is CASSVRGDEQFF. In DNA, the CDR3 is TGCGCCAGCAGCGTGAGGGGAGATGAGCAGTTCTTC. The V gene is TRBV5-1, the J gene TRBJ2-1; possibly TRBD1 or TRBD2 for D (5 bases each). V lost 4 bases and J 8 bases, leaving 10 bases between the germline ends. The CDR3 has 12 amino acids. CDR1 is SGHRS, CDR2 YFSETQ, per germline.

The table lists this clonotype with many counts. The chain has TRBV20-1 and TRBJ2-3; TRBD1 matches at 9 bases. This CDR3 spans 16 amino acids. CDR1 is DFQATT and CDR2 is SNEGSKA in the germline V gene (reference sequence). The ends lost 4 bases at V and 0 bases at J; junction bases unmatched: 8. The CDR3: CSANSLQGASTDTQYF. The DNA of the CDR3 is TGCAGTGCTAATTCCTTACAGGGGGCCAGCACAGATACGCAGTATTTT.

This clonotype was observed many times. The chain combines TRBV7-9 with TRBJ2-7; no reliable D call. Per the germline V gene, CDR1 is SEHNR and CDR2 is FQNEAQ (reference sequence). Trimming left V 1 base short and J 5 bases short, with 6 bases between. The length of the CDR3 is 12 residues. In DNA form, the CDR3 reads TGTGCCAGCAGCTTAGGTCCGGACGAGCAGTACTTC. This encodes CASSLGPDEQYF. The full variable domain, rest sourced from reference TRBV7-9 and TRBJ2-7, is DTGVSQNPRHKITKRGQNVTFRCDPISEHNRLYWYRQTLGQGPEFLTYFQNEAQLEKSRLLSDRFSAERPKGSFSTLEIQRTEQGDSAMYLCASSLGPDEQYFGPGTRLTVT.

There are many counts of this clonotype. The chain links TRBV7-9 to TRBJ1-2; TRBD1 agrees at 7 bases. The germline gives CDR1 SEHNR, CDR2 FQNEAQ (reference sequence). The CDR3 is 15 residues long. The trim removed 0 bases at V and 6 bases at J, leaving 7 bases unmatched. CDR3 nucleotide sequence: TGTGCCAGCAGCTTAGCAGGGGGCGGGAGAAATGGCTACACCTTC. Its translation is CASSLAGGGRNGYTF.

Note on this clonotype: A read error is possible here, since a much larger clone lies one base away. The V and J genes are TRBV11-2 and TRBJ1-1; perhaps TRBD1 as D (6 bases). The CDR3 covers 17 residues. Trimming took off 5 bases at V and 6 bases at J, with 25 bases between the two ends. Germline V gene lookup returns CDR1 SGHAT and CDR2 FQNNGV. CDR3 nucleotides: TGTGCCAGCAGCCCGAGGGGGAGACAGGCCATTGGGGCTGAAGCTTTCTTT. Residues: CASSPRGRQAIGAEAFF.

V gene TRBV9 combines with J gene TRBJ1-2; 9 bases are a match to TRBD1. V dropped 4 bases and J dropped 0; count of bases not matched to a gene: 4. CDR3 length: 15 amino acids. Germline CDR1 and CDR2: SGDLS and YYNGEE. DNA of the CDR3: TGTGCCAGCAGCTCTCGGACAGGGGCTAACTATGGCTACACCTTC. This gives the protein CASSSRTGANYGYTF.

This clonotype has more than one count but fewer than ten. CDR3 nucleotide sequence: TGTGCCAGCAGAGCGGGGACTAGCGGGAGTAGCTACGAGCAGTACTTC. Translation: CASRAGTSGSSYEQYF. The genes are TRBV27 and TRBJ2-7; 14 bases fit TRBD2. The germline CDR1 and CDR2 sequences are MNHEY and SMNVEV (reference sequence). V lost 6 bases to trimming and J lost 3 bases; unmatched junction nucleotides: 7. CDR3 length equals 16 residues.

Many counts were recorded for this clonotype. V is TRBV28 and J is TRBJ2-1; D could derive from TRBD1 or TRBD2 (5 bases each). V was shortened by 1 base and J by 4 bases, with 11 bases between the two germline ends. This CDR3 is 15 amino acids long. The germline V gene has CDR1 MDHEN and CDR2 SYDVKM. CDR3 region: CASSLLFGTYNEQFF. The CDR3, as DNA: TGTGCCAGCAGTTTATTGTTTGGGACGTACAATGAGCAGTTCTTC.

This clonotype was seen repeatedly, ten times or more. The chain has TRBV4-1 and TRBJ2-7, with 12 bases identical to TRBD2. CDR3 length: 16 amino acids. The ends lost 1 base at V and 5 bases at J; junction bases unmatched: 6. Germline V CDR1 and CDR2: MGHRA, YSYEKL. CDR3 amino acids: CASSQVSSGRGHEQYF. CDR3 bases: TGCGCCAGCAGCCAAGTATCTAGCGGGAGGGGCCACGAGCAGTACTTC.

This clonotype was counted at least ten times. V is TRBV20-1 and J is TRBJ1-2; possibly TRBD1 for D (6 bases). V lost 2 bases and J lost 5, with 18 bases in between. The CDR3 extends over 15 amino acids. Germline loops: CDR1 DFQATT, CDR2 SNEGSKA (reference sequence). The CDR3: CSARPPSPGDYGYTF. CDR3 nucleotides: TGCAGTGCTAGACCGCCCTCACCAGGGGATTATGGCTACACCTTC.

The genes are TRBV11-2 and TRBJ2-7, with 8 bases fitting TRBD2. Germline CDR1 reads SGHAT; CDR2 reads FQNNGV. The CDR3 runs to 15 residues. J was trimmed by 3 bases and V by 2 bases; bases with no gene match: 6. In DNA, the CDR3 is TGTGCCAGCAGCTTACGGAGCAGCGGGAGCTACGAGCAGTACTTC. Translating gives CASSLRSSGSYEQYF.

This clonotype has a handful of counts. DNA for the CDR3: TGTGCCAGCAGCTTGGGGTTTAGGGGACAGGAAGGCGAGCAGTACTTC. Translation gives CASSLGFRGQEGEQYF. This chain uses TRBV7-2 with TRBJ2-7; 8 bases map to TRBD1. Trimming took 3 bases from V and 6 from J; bases not matched to a gene: 13. The CDR3 loop spans 16 amino acids. Germline lookup yields CDR1 SGHTA and CDR2 FQGNSA.

This clonotype was seen repeatedly, ten times or more. The V gene is TRBV7-9, the J gene TRBJ2-5; 7 nucleotides align to TRBD2. The CDR3 totals 14 residues. CDR1 SEHNR and CDR2 FQNEAQ come from the germline V gene (reference sequence). The trim removed 3 bases at V and 6 bases at J, leaving 7 bases unmatched. CDR3 protein: CASSLARERQTQYF. The CDR3 DNA reads as TGTGCCAGCAGCTTGGCGCGGGAGCGGCAGACCCAGTACTTC.

A few counts support this clonotype. V is TRBV10-3 and J is TRBJ1-1, with TRBD1 as a possible D gene (5 bases). Looked up from germline, CDR1 is ENHRY and CDR2 is SYGVKD. Deletions cut 5 bases from V and 1 base from J, with 8 bases between. This CDR3 comprises 13 residues. CDR3 DNA sequence: TGTGCCATCAGTTTCCAGGGGAACACTGAAGCTTTCTTT. This gives the protein CAISFQGNTEAFF.